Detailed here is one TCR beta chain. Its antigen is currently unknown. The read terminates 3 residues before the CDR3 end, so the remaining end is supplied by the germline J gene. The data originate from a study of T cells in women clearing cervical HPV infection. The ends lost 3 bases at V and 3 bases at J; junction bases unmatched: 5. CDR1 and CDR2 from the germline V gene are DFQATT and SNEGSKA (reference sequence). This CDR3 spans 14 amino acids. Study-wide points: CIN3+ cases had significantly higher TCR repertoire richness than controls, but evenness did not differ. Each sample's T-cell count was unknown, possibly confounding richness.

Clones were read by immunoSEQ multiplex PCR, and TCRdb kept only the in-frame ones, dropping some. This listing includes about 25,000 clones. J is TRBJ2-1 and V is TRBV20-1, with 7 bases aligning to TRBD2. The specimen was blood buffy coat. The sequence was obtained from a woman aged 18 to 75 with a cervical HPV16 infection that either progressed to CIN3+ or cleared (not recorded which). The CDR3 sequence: CSARSLADYNEQFF. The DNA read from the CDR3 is TGCAGTGCTAGGAGTCTAGCGGACTACAATGAG.